Below are 23 T cell receptor beta chains sequenced from a single sample in a study of T cells in Graves' hyperthyroidism and ophthalmopathy. Amplified regions were TCR beta CDR3 sequences from RNA transcripts. The study used the HTBI primer set for a first-round RT-PCR of the TCR CDR3. Using its own MiXCR run on the multiplex PCR reads, TCRdb lists one record per CDR3 protein. The sample holds around 210,000 distinct CDR3 sequences, around a sixth seen once. The sequencing input was blood. The receptors originated from a woman in her forties or fifties with Graves' hyperthyroidism.

This clonotype was observed many times. This chain links TRBV27 with TRBJ1-5, with 8 nucleotides matching TRBD1. V dropped 0 bases and J dropped 6; count of bases not matched to a gene: 10. The CDR3 has 17 amino acids. The germline V gene encodes CDR1 MNHEY and CDR2 SMNVEV (reference sequence). This CDR3 is CASSLSARQGKFQPQHF. CDR3 nucleotides: TGTGCCAGCAGTTTATCTGCTCGACAGGGGAAATTTCAGCCCCAGCATTTT.

This clonotype has ten or more counts. J is TRBJ1-1 and V is TRBV19; D remains unclear. CDR3 length equals 14 residues. CDR1 LNHDA and CDR2 SQIVND come from the germline V gene (reference sequence). Trimming took 2 bases from V and 5 from J, leaving 12 bases between them. The CDR3 loop reads CASSIKVGRTEAFF. In DNA form, the CDR3 reads TGTGCCAGTAGTATAAAGGTTGGGCGGACTGAAGCTTTCTTT.

In this sample, this clonotype turned up a few times. The rearrangement joins TRBV12-5 to TRBJ2-2, with TRBD1 identical over 9 bases. V shed 1 base, J shed 0 bases, and the junction held 6 bases outside the gene matches. This CDR3 region has 18 residues. Germline V gene lookup returns CDR1 LGHNT and CDR2 FRNRAP. The CDR3 nucleotides read TGTGCTAGTGGTTTGGGACAGGGGGGATATACGAACACCGGGGAGCTGTTTTTT. Protein product: CASGLGQGGYTNTGELFF.

This clonotype was observed at least ten times. The rearrangement links TRBV18 to TRBJ1-1; unclear D gene. CDR1 and CDR2 (germline): KGHSH, LQKENI. This CDR3 has 14 amino acids. Trimming left V 6 bases short and J 0 bases short, with 11 bases between. The CDR3 region has the DNA TGTGCCAGCTCCCCGAGGCAGATGAACACTGAAGCTTTCTTT. Translation gives CASSPRQMNTEAFF.

A single count supports this clonotype. Compared with germline, one end of the junction differs, possibly owing to a read error. The chain carries TRBV4-1 and TRBJ2-5, with TRBD2 identical over 7 bases. The CDR3 runs to 16 residues. Per germline, CDR1 MGHRA and CDR2 YSYEKL. Here the CDR3 DNA reads TGCGCCAGCAGCCAAGGGGACTATCAACTCCAAGAGACCCAGCACTTC. Translating gives CASSQGDYQLQETQHF.

The V and J genes are TRBV12-3 or TRBV12-4 and TRBJ2-3; TRBD2 is a possible D gene (6 bases). The CDR3 length is 13 residues. The ends were cut back, 10 bases at V and 0 bases at J, with 11 bases in the middle. CDR3 amino acids: CATEGPSTDTQYF. As DNA, the CDR3 is TGTGCCACGGAGGGACCTAGCACAGATACGCAGTATTTT.

V gene TRBV7-6 combines with J gene TRBJ1-1; D possibly corresponds to TRBD1 (6 bases). Trimming took off 1 base at V and 6 bases at J, with 9 bases between the two ends. This CDR3 has 13 amino acids. Germline V gives CDR1 SGHVS, CDR2 FNYEAQ. CDR3 nucleotide sequence: TGTGCCAGCAGCTTAGAGGGGGTGGCTGAAGCTTTCTTT. This codes for CASSLEGVAEAFF.

The chain carries TRBV6-1 and TRBJ2-1, with 7 bases that match TRBD2. V dropped 6 bases and J dropped 9; count of bases not matched to a gene: 5. CDR1 MNHNS and CDR2 SASEGT come from the germline V gene. This CDR3 comprises 12 residues. The CDR3 region is CASRRPGGEQFF. In DNA, the CDR3 is TGTGCCAGCAGACGCCCGGGAGGTGAGCAGTTCTTC.

The chain uses TRBV24-1 and TRBJ1-1, with 7 bases lining up with TRBD1. The CDR3 is made up of 15 amino acids. Germline CDR1 and CDR2: KGHDR and SFDVKD. With V trimmed by 5 bases and J by 1 base, 6 bases remained unmatched. The CDR3 is CATSGSGGPNTEAFF. CDR3 nucleotides: TGTGCCACCAGTGGGTCAGGGGGTCCGAACACTGAAGCTTTCTTT.

This clonotype has a handful of counts. This sequence joins TRBV24-1 and TRBJ1-5; D is uncertain. The V and J ends lost 10 bases and 2 bases respectively, with 11 bases between them. CDR3 length: 13 residues. Germline values: CDR1 KGHDR, CDR2 SFDVKD. CDR3: CATSGSGNQPQHF. The CDR3 DNA reads TGTGCCACGTCCGGGTCCGGCAATCAGCCCCAGCATTTT.

The rearrangement links TRBV12-3 or TRBV12-4 to TRBJ2-3; either TRBD1 or TRBD2 may fit D (6 bases each). V was shortened by 6 bases and J by 0 bases, with 19 bases between the two germline ends. This CDR3 is built from 17 residues. CDR3 bases: TGTGCCAGCAGCTACCCTAGGGGGGAGGTGAGCACAGATACGCAGTATTTT. This sequence encodes CASSYPRGEVSTDTQYF.

Ten or more counts support this clonotype. The rearrangement uses TRBV10-3 and TRBJ2-5; 7 bases agree with TRBD2. This CDR3 has 15 residues. With 3 bases clipped from V and 5 bases from J, the junction kept 9 bases outside the gene matches. CDR1 is ENHRY, CDR2 SYGVKD, per germline. CDR3 sequence (DNA): TGTGCCATCAGTGATGGGGCTAGCGGAGCGGAGACCCAGTACTTC. Amino acid sequence: CAISDGASGAETQYF.

In this sample, this clonotype turned up many times. The chain has TRBV12-3 or TRBV12-4 and TRBJ2-3, with D possibly being TRBD2 (6 bases). V gave up 6 bases and J gave up 2 bases, with 12 bases separating them. The CDR3 runs 14 residues. CDR3 region: CASSGTLPTDTQYF. The CDR3, as DNA: TGTGCCAGCAGCGGGACTCTCCCCACAGATACGCAGTATTTT.

This clonotype was recorded at least ten times. Written as DNA, the CDR3 is TGTGCCAGCAGCTTGAACACCGGGGAGCTGTTTTTT. Its protein is CASSLNTGELFF. This chain uses TRBV7-9 with TRBJ2-2; D remains unclear. This CDR3 comprises 12 residues. The germline CDR1 and CDR2 sequences are SEHNR and FQNEAQ (reference sequence). V lost 3 bases and J 1 base, leaving 0 bases between the germline ends.

This clonotype has only a few counts. The rearrangement uses TRBV11-2 and TRBJ1-1, with a tentative D call TRBD1 (5 bases). CDR1 and CDR2 (germline): SGHAT, FQNNGV. The V gene lost 6 bases and the J gene lost 8 bases, with 16 bases spanning the gap. The CDR3 sequence is 13 residues long. In DNA, the CDR3 is TGTGCCAGCAGGAGGGTAGGGGTATACGAAGCTTTCTTT. Protein product: CASRRVGVYEAFF.

The sample holds many counts of this clonotype. V is TRBV3-1 and J is TRBJ1-2; the match to TRBD1 covers 9 bases. The CDR3 sequence is 16 residues long. J gave up 8 bases and V 3 bases, and 13 bases lay outside the gene matches. Germline CDR1 LGHDT, CDR2 YNNKEL (reference sequence). The CDR3 reads CASSHERTGVGNGYTF. The CDR3 region has the DNA TGTGCCAGCAGCCATGAAAGGACAGGGGTTGGAAACGGCTACACCTTC.

The chain has TRBV14 and TRBJ1-5; 7 bases line up with TRBD1. V lost 3 bases and J lost 6; bases outside the gene matches: 2. Germline V gene sequence: CDR1 SGHDN, CDR2 FVKESK. CDR3 size: 13 residues. The DNA for the CDR3 is TGTGCCAGCAGCCAGGGACAGTTTCAGCCCCAGCATTTT. As protein: CASSQGQFQPQHF.

This clonotype was observed a handful of times. Because it lacks the conserved phenylalanine or tryptophan at the end, this CDR3 is likely a read error. The genes are TRBV3-1 and TRBJ2-7; D is perhaps TRBD1 (5 bases). CDR1 LGHDT and CDR2 YNNKEL come from the germline V gene (reference sequence). V was cut by 3 bases and J by 4 bases, with 13 bases left in between. CDR3 length equals 14 residues. The CDR3 nucleotides are TGTGCCAGCAGCCAGGGCAGGGCGAGATACGAGCAGTACTCC. Encoded protein: CASSQGRARYEQYS.

At least ten counts were recorded for this clonotype. The chain links TRBV11-2 to TRBJ2-3; 7 positions agree with TRBD1. The CDR3 runs 14 residues. The germline V gene has CDR1 SGHAT and CDR2 FQNNGV. Trimming at V came to 10 bases and at J to 3 bases, leaving 10 bases not matched to a gene. CDR3 protein: CATQPGTDTDTQYF. The CDR3 bases are TGTGCCACACAACCGGGGACAGATACAGATACGCAGTATTTT. Full variable domain (outside the CDR3, taken from reference TRBV11-2 and TRBJ2-3): EAGVAQSPRYKIIEKRQSVAFWCNPISGHATLYWYQQILGQGPKLLIQFQNNGVVDDSQLPKDRFSAERLKGVDSTLKIQPAKLEDSAVYLCATQPGTDTDTQYFGPGTRLTVL.

This clonotype was recorded many times. The V call is TRBV5-6, the J call TRBJ2-7; TRBD1 agrees at 9 bases. CDR1 SGHDT and CDR2 YYEEEE come from the germline V gene. J gave up 3 bases and V 5 bases, and 3 bases lay outside the gene matches. The CDR3 consists of 13 residues. In DNA form, the CDR3 reads TGTGCCAGCAGGACGACAGGGGGCTACGAGCAGTACTTC. It codes for CASRTTGGYEQYF.

In this sample, this clonotype turned up once. The genes are TRBV3-1 and TRBJ2-2; 8 positions agree with TRBD2. This CDR3 spans 14 amino acids. With V trimmed by 6 bases and J by 6 bases, 6 bases remained unmatched. From germline, CDR1 is LGHDT and CDR2 YNNKEL (reference sequence). The CDR3 DNA reads TGTGCCAGCAGGGAAGCGGGAGAGGCCGGGGAGCTGTTTTTT. Amino acids: CASREAGEAGELFF.

In the case of this clonotype: A much bigger clone sits one base away, suggesting this may be a read error. The V call is TRBV28, the J call TRBJ1-1; a possible D gene is TRBD1 (5 bases). The germline V gene has CDR1 MDHEN and CDR2 SYDVKM. The CDR3 covers 14 residues. DNA for the CDR3: TGTGCCTGCAGTTTGGTACAGGTGAACACTGAAGCTTTCTTT. Translating gives CACSLVQVNTEAFF. Combining the CDR3 with reference TRBV28 and TRBJ1-1 gives the whole variable domain DVKVTQSSRYLVKRTGEKVFLECVQDMDHENMFWYRQDPGLGLRLIYFSYDVKMKEKGDIPEGYSVSREKKERFSLILESASTNQTSMYLCACSLVQVNTEAFFGQGTRLTVV.

In its sample, this clonotype was seen many times. The rearrangement joins TRBV11-2 to TRBJ2-1; 7 bases map to TRBD1. After removal of 2 bases from V and 5 bases from J, the junction contained 6 bases not matched to a gene. This CDR3 spans 15 amino acids. Germline CDR1 is SGHAT and CDR2 is FQNNGV. This CDR3 reads CASSLRDRTNNEQFF. The CDR3 coding sequence is TGTGCCAGCAGCTTACGGGACAGAACGAACAATGAGCAGTTCTTC.